The 14 T cell receptor beta chains below all came from one sample that was sequenced in a study of blood T cell repertoires in COVID-19. Sequencing used immunoSEQ multiplex PCR; TCRdb keeps in-frame clones, though not all of them. Of around 140,000 clones in the sample, around 80% were seen once. Sequencing input: peripheral blood. The source is a human donor with acute or convalescent COVID-19. The donor label of this sample is uncertain.

The rearrangement links TRBV6-2 or TRBV6-3 to TRBJ2-5, with 8 bases that match TRBD2. J gave up 4 bases and V 6 bases, and 13 bases lay outside the gene matches. The CDR3 extends over 16 amino acids. The germline gives CDR1 MNHEY, CDR2 SVGEGT. CDR3 nucleotides: TGTGCCAGCAGCCCCGGGAGGGGGGGGGTTCGAGAGACCCAGTACTTC. Translated: CASSPGRGGVRETQYF.

The chain uses TRBV5-1 and TRBJ1-6, with 7 bases matching TRBD1. Trimming removed 2 bases from V and 8 bases from J; junction bases left unmatched: 7. CDR1 is SGHRS, CDR2 YFSETQ, per germline. The CDR3 runs to 15 residues. CDR3 amino acids: CASSLGGSRDSPLHF. CDR3 sequence (DNA): TGCGCCAGCAGCTTAGGGGGCTCAAGGGATTCACCCCTCCACTTT.

This chain joins TRBV3-1 (or the pseudogene TRBV3-2) and TRBJ1-1; TRBD1 matches at 8 bases. J lost 4 bases, V lost 2 bases, and 9 bases had no gene match. The CDR3 extends over 16 amino acids. In germline, CDR1 is LGHDT, CDR2 YNNKEL (reference sequence). The CDR3 DNA reads TGTGCCAGCAGCCAATTCACCACAGGGGGACCCACTGAAGCTTTCTTT. Translating it yields CASSQFTTGGPTEAFF.

The CDR3, as DNA: TGTGCCAGCAGTGAAGCCCCTCTGCGAGCCCCTCGTCAGTACTTC. Translated, it gives CASSEAPLRAPRQYF. The V gene is TRBV6-1, the J gene TRBJ2-5, with unresolved D. The CDR3 is made up of 15 amino acids. Between the trimmed V and J ends, which lost 0 bases and 11 bases, there was a span of 19 bases. CDR1 and CDR2 from the germline V gene are MNHNS and SASEGT.

The chain recombines TRBV19 with TRBJ2-5; 9 bases are shared with TRBD2. Trimming cost V 6 bases and J 4 bases; bases outside gene matches: 12. Germline V gene lookup returns CDR1 LNHDA and CDR2 SQIVND (reference sequence). This CDR3 region has 16 residues. The CDR3 nucleotides read TGTGCCAGTAGCAAGGCCTGGCGGGGGGGTTTAGAGACCCAGTACTTC. As protein: CASSKAWRGGLETQYF.

The J gene is TRBJ1-2, the V gene TRBV28; D remains ambiguous. CDR3 length: 14 residues. V was pared by 3 bases and J by 8 bases, with 16 bases between. Germline CDR1 reads MDHEN; CDR2 reads SYDVKM. CDR3 nucleotides: TGTGCCAGCAGTTTCGAAAGCCCGCCCCGGGGCTACACCTTC. Encoded protein: CASSFESPPRGYTF.

The gene calls are TRBV30 and TRBJ1-5; 10 positions match TRBD1. The germline gives CDR1 GTSNPN, CDR2 SVGIG (reference sequence). The CDR3 contains 14 residues. After removal of 5 bases from V and 7 bases from J, the junction contained 8 bases not matched to a gene. For the CDR3, the DNA is TGTGCCTGGGACAGGGGGCTTACTAGGCAGCCCCAGCATTTT. Amino acids: CAWDRGLTRQPQHF.

This clone was seen once. V usage is TRBV7-9 and J usage is TRBJ1-2; 9 bases fit TRBD1. This CDR3 contains 15 residues. The trim removed 3 bases at V and 7 bases at J, leaving 9 bases unmatched. CDR1 is SEHNR, CDR2 FQNEAQ, per germline (reference sequence). The CDR3, as DNA: TGTGCCAGCAGCTTCCAGACGGGACAGGGAGCTGGCTACACCTTC. Its translation is CASSFQTGQGAGYTF. Full variable domain (rest looked up from reference TRBV7-9 and TRBJ1-2): DTGVSQNPRHKITKRGQNVTFRCDPISEHNRLYWYRQTLGQGPEFLTYFQNEAQLEKSRLLSDRFSAERPKGSFSTLEIQRTEQGDSAMYLCASSFQTGQGAGYTFGSGTRLTVV.

The chain recombines TRBV2 with TRBJ2-5, with TRBD2 identical over 15 bases. The CDR3 extends over 21 amino acids. CDR1 and CDR2 from the germline V gene are SNHLY and FYNNEI. Trimming removed 8 bases from V and 1 base from J; junction bases left unmatched: 20. CDR3 nucleotides: TGTGCCAGCGGAGGGGACCTCGGGACTAGCGGGGGGCACCACTTCCAAGAGACCCAGTACTTC. It is translated as CASGGDLGTSGGHHFQETQYF.

The J gene is TRBJ1-6, the V gene TRBV7-2; 7 nucleotides match TRBD1. After removal of 4 bases from V and 9 bases from J, the junction contained 6 bases not matched to a gene. CDR1 and CDR2 from the germline V gene are SGHTA and FQGNSA. This CDR3 spans 14 amino acids. CDR3: CASSWGDSTSPLHF. CDR3 nucleotides: TGTGCCAGCAGCTGGGGGGACAGCACTTCACCCCTCCACTTT.

The chain couples TRBV29-1 to TRBJ1-5, with TRBD1 matching 7 bases. V gave up 4 bases and J gave up 6 bases; unmatched junction bases: 6. The germline gives CDR1 SQVTM, CDR2 ANQGSEA. The CDR3 length is 13 residues. This CDR3 reads CSVGTGLGQPQHF. CDR3 in DNA: TGCAGCGTTGGGACAGGTTTGGGTCAGCCCCAGCATTTT.

The CDR3 loop reads CASSPGGSISYEQYF. The DNA for the CDR3 is TGTGCCAGCAGCCCAGGGGGCTCCATCTCCTACGAGCAGTACTTC. The chain uses TRBV28 and TRBJ2-7; TRBD1 agrees at 8 bases. Trimming at V came to 6 bases and at J to 0 bases, leaving 7 bases not matched to a gene. Germline assignment: CDR1 MDHEN and CDR2 SYDVKM. The CDR3 loop spans 15 amino acids.

With regard to this clone: At the DNA level, this CDR3 is encoded by other sequences in the same sample as well. V gene TRBV5-1 combines with J gene TRBJ2-5; TRBD1 aligns across 10 bases. The CDR3 covers 15 residues. Germline CDR1 is SGHRS and CDR2 is YFSETQ. Unmatched junction bases numbered 8, after V lost 4 bases and J lost 5 bases. CDR3 sequence: CASSPDRGPQETQYF. The CDR3 coding sequence is TGCGCCAGCAGCCCTGACAGGGGGCCTCAGGAGACCCAGTACTTC.

The chain links TRBV30 to TRBJ1-5; D uncertain. The CDR3 runs to 13 residues. V was clipped by 6 bases and J by 5 bases, with 14 bases between them. Germline CDR1 reads GTSNPN; CDR2 reads SVGIG (reference sequence). CDR3 in DNA: TGTGCCTGTTCCTCCAACGGGGATCAGCCCCAGCATTTT. Translating gives CACSSNGDQPQHF.